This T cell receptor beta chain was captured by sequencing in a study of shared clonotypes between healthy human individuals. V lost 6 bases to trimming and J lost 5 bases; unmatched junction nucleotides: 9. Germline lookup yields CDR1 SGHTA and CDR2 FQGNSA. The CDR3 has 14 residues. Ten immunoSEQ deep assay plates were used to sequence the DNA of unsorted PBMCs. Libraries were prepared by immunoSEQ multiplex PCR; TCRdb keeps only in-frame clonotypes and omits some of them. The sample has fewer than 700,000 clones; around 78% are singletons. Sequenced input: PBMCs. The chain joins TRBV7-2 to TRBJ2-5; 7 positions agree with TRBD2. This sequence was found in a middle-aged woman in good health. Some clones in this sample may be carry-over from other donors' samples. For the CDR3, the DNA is TGTGCCAGCAGTCAAGGTGGGGGGGATGAGACCCAGTACTTC. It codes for CASSQGGGDETQYF.